This T cell receptor (beta chain) is drawn from a study of technical replicates of blood from a handful of donors. This table comes from immunoSEQ multiplex PCR, and its TCRdb copy is limited to in-frame clones, with some not included. The table records approximately 92,000 clones, around 95% of them present only once. This CDR3 has 17 residues. CDR1 and CDR2 from the germline V gene are SGHRS and YFSETQ. The V gene end was trimmed by 4 bases and the J gene end by 4 bases; junction bases not matched to a gene: 13. This TCR came from a human donor in good health. The rearrangement links TRBV5-1 to TRBJ2-1; 8 nucleotides align to TRBD1. Sequenced material: T cells isolated from PBMCs. The CDR3 DNA reads as TGCGCCAGCAGCCACGAGAGGACAGGGCCGTTATACAATGAGCAGTTCTTC. This translates into CASSHERTGPLYNEQFF.